A single T cell receptor (beta chain) is shown here with its context. Antigen specificity is unknown. The sample comes from a study of graft-versus-host responses after intestinal transplantation. Whole-study context: Each recipient received a multivisceral, liver-intestinal, or isolated intestinal graft. Each patient got anti-thymocyte globulin induction, then tacrolimus and steroids for around three years. Study-wide points: Recipient marrow held GvH clones, some first seen in ileum or blood.

Libraries were prepared by immunoSEQ multiplex PCR; TCRdb keeps only in-frame clonotypes and omits some of them. The table records around 96,000 clones, roughly 90% of them present only once. Trimming cost V 0 bases and J 6 bases, with 6 bases left between them. This CDR3 contains 13 residues. Per germline, CDR1 WNHNN and CDR2 SYGVQD (reference sequence). The sample here was PBMCs, taken 450 to 460 days after intestinal transplant. The receptor's source is a human patient who received an intestinal transplant, so some T cells may come from the graft donor. V and J are TRBV10-1 and TRBJ2-1; D is ambiguous. DNA for the CDR3: TGCGCCAGCAGTGAGTCATCGGGCAATGAGCAGTTCTTC. It translates to CASSESSGNEQFF.